This is a list of T cell receptor beta chains from one sample in a study of PD-1 blockade in classical Hodgkin lymphoma. Sequencing was performed with immunoSEQ multiplex PCR; in TCRdb, only in-frame clones are kept and a portion is missing. The sample records roughly 90,000 clones, 75% to 85% being singletons. Sequenced here: peripheral blood mononuclear cells (PBMCs), sampled before the fourth cycle of nivolumab. Receptor source: a human donor with classical Hodgkin lymphoma. Each CDR3 is given with its conserved first and last residue. Each record gives: V gene, D gene, CDR3 protein. A D gene is named only where the DNA matches it firmly.

TRBV2 NA CASSPSGVWNTGELFF
TRBV5-1 NA CASSSLRDSGANVLTF
TRBV6-1 NA CASSEVARLGELFF
TRBV19 NA CASSILPAGSTDTQYF
TRBV4-3 NA CASSQEMRFTGELFF
TRBV11-2 NA CASSLGLLANSSYEQYF
TRBV6-5 NA CASRTGTSNTEAFF
TRBV27 NA CASSWSGRDEKLFF
TRBV5-1 TRBD2 CASSFSGPSYNEQFF
TRBV7-9 NA CASSHRAGANEQYF
TRBV28 NA CASSSPGRETQYF
TRBV5-1 NA CASSSGVYGYDGYTF
TRBV5-1 NA CASSFTVNTEAFF
TRBV2 TRBD1 CASSPRGLGWDEKLFF
TRBV6-4 TRBD2 CASSPSGSTETQYF
TRBV25-1 NA CASSSDAWGTEAFF
TRBV9 TRBD1 CASSVTGTANTEAFF
TRBV27 NA CASGRGSLNTEAFF
TRBV30 TRBD2 CAWSVLAGGGNEQFF
TRBV2 NA CASSEAGAGNTIYF
TRBV5-4 TRBD1 CASSSRTGGHEQYF
TRBV27 NA CASSGGQKETETQYF
TRBV5-6 TRBD2 CASSLRTSGSLGGNTQYF
TRBV10-1 TRBD1 CASSAGGENDQFF
TRBV5-6 NA CASSLVPGTEAFF
TRBV6-5 NA CASSTTPMNTEAFF
TRBV5-4 TRBD2 CASSWTSVNTGELFF
TRBV10-3 NA CAISETDLRNGNTIYF
TRBV4-1 TRBD2 CASSQGSHSGSSYNEQFF
TRBV9 NA CASSPGASLNNYGYTF
TRBV29-1 NA CSGRGSGTEAFF
TRBV5-4 NA CASSYPGPREAFF
TRBV7-9 NA CASSLNTEAFF
TRBV27 TRBD1 CASSNRGSWSEKLFF
TRBV10-3 TRBD2 CAISGLAGVGADTQYF
TRBV2 NA CASSRVATGGEKLFF
TRBV5-1 NA CASSSGPEETQYF
TRBV29-1 NA CSVEEGVRGYYGYTF
TRBV5-4 NA CASRMGGANTGELFF
TRBV19 NA CASSIDPGVYEQYF
TRBV19 TRBD1 CASSVKGAGANVLTF
TRBV7-2 TRBD1 CASSPTGGRDGYTF